This T cell receptor beta chain was identified during a study of blood T cell repertoires in COVID-19. Trimming pared 6 bases from V and 5 bases from J, leaving 10 bases between. The CDR3 has 11 amino acids. Germline lookup yields CDR1 DFQATT and CDR2 SNEGSKA (reference sequence). Measured with immunoSEQ multiplex PCR; TCRdb has only the in-frame clones, and not every one. Here the sample spans about 73,000 clones, 65% to 85% being singletons. The sequenced sample consisted of peripheral blood. The sequence was obtained from a woman in her sixties or seventies with acute or convalescent COVID-19. This rearrangement joins TRBV20-1 to TRBJ1-1; a weak D match, TRBD1 (5 bases). CDR3: CSASGGTEAFF. The CDR3 region has the DNA TGCAGTGCCAGCGGGGGAACTGAAGCTTTCTTT.